The source of this TCR beta chain is a study of T cell responses to AZD1222 COVID-19 vaccine. CDR1 SEHNR and CDR2 FQNEAQ come from the germline V gene (reference sequence). Losses at the gene ends were 5 bases for V and 8 bases for J; bases not matched to a gene: 7. The CDR3 extends over 14 amino acids. Points from the study as a whole: Regions left unmutated in variants are reportedly the target of nearly half of spike-specific TCRs. All repertoire sampling was performed exclusively after the peak T cell response.

The assay was immunoSEQ multiplex PCR, and TCRdb's table has in-frame clones only and misses some. The sample includes tens of thousands of clones, 81% of them seen just once. Comment on this clone: Its antigen remains unknown.

The TCR sequence derives from an adult who received the AZD1222 COVID-19 vaccine. The chain couples TRBV7-9 to TRBJ1-5; 9 bases are a match to TRBD1. The sample in question was peripheral blood, obtained 28 days after the second AZD1222 dose. Here the CDR3 DNA reads TGTGCCAGCAGCCAAACAGGGGGCGCCGAGCCCCAGCATTTT. It yields the protein CASSQTGGAEPQHF.